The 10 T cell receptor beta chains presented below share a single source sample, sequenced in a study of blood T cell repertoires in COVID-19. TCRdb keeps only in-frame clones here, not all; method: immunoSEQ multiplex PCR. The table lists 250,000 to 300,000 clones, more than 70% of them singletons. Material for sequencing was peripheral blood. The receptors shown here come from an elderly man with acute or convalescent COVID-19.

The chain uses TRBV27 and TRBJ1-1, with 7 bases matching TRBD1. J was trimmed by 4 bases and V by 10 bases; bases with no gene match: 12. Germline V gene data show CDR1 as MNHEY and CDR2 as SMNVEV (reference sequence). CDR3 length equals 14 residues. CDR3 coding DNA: TGTGCCACCCGGGACCTTGGGACAGTCACTGAAGCTTTCTTT. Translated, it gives CATRDLGTVTEAFF.

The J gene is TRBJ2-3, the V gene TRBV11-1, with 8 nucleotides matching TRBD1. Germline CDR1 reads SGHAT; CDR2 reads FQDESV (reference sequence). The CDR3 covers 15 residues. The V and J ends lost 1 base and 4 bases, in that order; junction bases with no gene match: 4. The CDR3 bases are TGTGCCAGCAGCTTAGAAGGGACAGGCTCAGATACGCAGTATTTT. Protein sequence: CASSLEGTGSDTQYF.

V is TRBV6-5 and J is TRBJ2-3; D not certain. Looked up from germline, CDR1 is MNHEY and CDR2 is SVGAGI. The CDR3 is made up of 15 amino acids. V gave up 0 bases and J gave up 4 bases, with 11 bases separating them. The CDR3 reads CASSYSPESADTQYF. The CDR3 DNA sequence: TGTGCCAGCAGTTACTCGCCCGAGTCGGCAGATACGCAGTATTTT.

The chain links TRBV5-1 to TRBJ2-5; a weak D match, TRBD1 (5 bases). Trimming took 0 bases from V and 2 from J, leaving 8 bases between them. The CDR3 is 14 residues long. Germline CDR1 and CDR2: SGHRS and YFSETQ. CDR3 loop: CASSLVPGQETQYF. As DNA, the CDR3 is TGCGCCAGCAGCTTGGTACCAGGGCAAGAGACCCAGTACTTC.

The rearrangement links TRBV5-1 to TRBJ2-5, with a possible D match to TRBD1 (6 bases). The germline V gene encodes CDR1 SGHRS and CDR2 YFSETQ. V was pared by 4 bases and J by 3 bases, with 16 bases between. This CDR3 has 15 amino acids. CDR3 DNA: TGCGCCAGCAGCCACGCCGCTTACAGGGAAGAGACCCAGTACTTC. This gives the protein CASSHAAYREETQYF.

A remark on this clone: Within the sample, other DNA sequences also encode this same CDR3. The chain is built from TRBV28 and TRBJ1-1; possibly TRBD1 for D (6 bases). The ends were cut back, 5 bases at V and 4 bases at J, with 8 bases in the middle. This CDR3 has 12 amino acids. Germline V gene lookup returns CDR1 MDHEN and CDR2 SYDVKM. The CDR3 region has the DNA TGTGCCAGCAGTAGGGGGGGCACTGAAGCTTTCTTT. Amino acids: CASSRGGTEAFF.

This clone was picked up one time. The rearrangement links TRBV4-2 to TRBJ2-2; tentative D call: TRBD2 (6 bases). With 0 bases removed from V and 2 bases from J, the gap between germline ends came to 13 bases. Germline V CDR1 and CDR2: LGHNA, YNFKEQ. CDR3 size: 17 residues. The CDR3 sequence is CASSQEVLATNTGELFF. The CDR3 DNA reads TGTGCCAGCAGCCAAGAAGTGCTAGCGACTAACACCGGGGAGCTGTTTTTT.

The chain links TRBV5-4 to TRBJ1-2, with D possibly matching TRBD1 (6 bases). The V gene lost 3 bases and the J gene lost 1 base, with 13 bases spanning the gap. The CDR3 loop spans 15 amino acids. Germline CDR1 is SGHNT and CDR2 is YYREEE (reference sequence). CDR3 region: CASSSKTGLNYGYTF. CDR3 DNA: TGTGCCAGCAGCTCGAAGACAGGCCTTAACTATGGCTACACCTTC.

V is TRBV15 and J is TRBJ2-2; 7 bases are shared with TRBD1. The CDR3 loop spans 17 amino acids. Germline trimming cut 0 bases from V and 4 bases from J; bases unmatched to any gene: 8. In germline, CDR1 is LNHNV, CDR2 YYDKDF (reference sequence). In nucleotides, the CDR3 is TGTGCCACCAGCAGAGATTTGTCGACAGGGAGCACCGGGGAGCTGTTTTTT. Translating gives CATSRDLSTGSTGELFF.

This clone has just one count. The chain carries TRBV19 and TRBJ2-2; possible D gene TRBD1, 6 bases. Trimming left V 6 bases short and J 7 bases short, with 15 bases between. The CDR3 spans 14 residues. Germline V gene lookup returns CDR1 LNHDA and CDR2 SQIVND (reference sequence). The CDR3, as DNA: TGTGCCAGTAGATCCAGGGGTCCTGGCGGGGAGCTGTTTTTT. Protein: CASRSRGPGGELFF.